This T cell receptor beta chain was sequenced in a study of T cell repertoires in cytomegalovirus infection (dated 2019 in TCRdb). As for the study more broadly: Recently identified HLA-C-restricted CMV epitopes, whose presentation resists viral immunomodulation, were targeted by peptide stimulations together with well-studied HLA-B-restricted epitopes. Donor HLA type was relevant to the analysis, as public TCR beta signatures indicated carriage of CMV infection together with the matching HLA type. What the research found in general, with its limitations: The ex vivo response was dominated by HLA-C-restricted CMV-specific TCR beta clonotypes, which also provided the single most frequent clonotype in two of eight donors. Cumulative frequency of public TCR beta family members discriminated carriers of CMV infection plus the relevant HLA type in this cohort and an independent approximately 360-donor cohort.

V loses 6 bases, J loses 0 bases, and the germline ends lie 15 bases apart. Sequences MDHEN (CDR1) and SYDVKM (CDR2) are obtained from the germline V gene. Inclusive of the bounding cysteine and phenylalanine, the CDR3 is 16 residues long. Just CDR3 DNA is preserved here, 48 bases in frame from base 1. Sequencing took place on an Illumina HiSeq 1500. TCRdb redid the processing of the public reads, applying fastp at Q25 and MiXCR, and retained in-frame beta chains. A single entry per CDR3 protein holds the most common genes and DNA from its merged rows. Counted in this sample were 110,000 to 150,000 distinct CDR3 sequences; around 30% of them appeared once. The ten largest clonotypes hold 45% to 55% of the sample. The sample's treatment or condition label, in plain terms: in vitro stimulation with specific CMV peptide epitopes to enrich CMV-specific T cells. This clonotype was recorded at least ten times. The target of this receptor is not known. Per-nucleotide qualities are absent, and no much larger clonotype sits a single base away.

The TCR was taken from a human donor in good health (CMV status not recorded). Some clones in this sample may be carry-over from other donors' samples. The chain employs TRBV28 and TRBJ1-5; confidence is insufficient to name the D gene. Sequences were derived from CD8+ T cells from cultured PBMCs, sampled from culture after CMV antigen stimulation. CDR3 region: CASRPPVGPSNQPQHF. The sequenced DNA is TGTGCCAGCAGGCCCCCGGTGGGTCCTAGCAATCAGCCCCAGCATTTT.